This is a list of T cell receptor beta chains from one sample in a study of blood T cell repertoires in COVID-19. Data came from immunoSEQ multiplex PCR; TCRdb stores just in-frame clones and leaves some out. The repertoire holds about 270,000 clones, with roughly 90% as singletons. Sequenced input: PBMCs or T cells enriched from blood (not recorded which). These receptors came from a woman between 45 and 60 years old who had recovered from COVID-19. CDR3s include the opening cysteine and the closing phenylalanine or tryptophan. The order of the fields is J gene, V gene, CDR3 protein.

>TRBJ2-1|TRBV7-9
CASSPTIRQINEQFF
>TRBJ1-1|TRBV28
CASSPITTGGFIEAFF
>TRBJ1-3|TRBV4-3
CASSQEATGGTTSGNTIYF
>TRBJ2-6|TRBV28
CASSLGFGQDPGANVLTF
>TRBJ2-1|TRBV6-2/TRBV6-3
CASSYSTLAGGFYNEQFF
>TRBJ2-7|TRBV7-9
CASSLPVSHEQYF
>TRBJ2-3|TRBV7-7
CASSGSLGEADTQYF
>TRBJ1-4|TRBV19
CASSTDRVRTNEKLFF
>TRBJ1-3|TRBV12-3/TRBV12-4
CASSFTTTIYF
>TRBJ1-2|TRBV18
CASSREAGAYSGYTF
>TRBJ2-2|TRBV2
CASSVAGAGELFF
>TRBJ1-1|TRBV28
CASRGDRVTEAFF
>TRBJ2-7|TRBV4-3
CASSQGASGISYEQYF
>TRBJ1-3|TRBV7-8
CASSLRRDYTIYF
>TRBJ1-1|TRBV4-2
CASSQEGMRTEAFF
>TRBJ1-2|TRBV30
CAWRDRGYGYTF
>TRBJ2-7|TRBV28
CASKEQGTQRISYEQYF
>TRBJ2-3|TRBV6-2/TRBV6-3
CASSSRRADTQYF
>TRBJ1-5|TRBV2
CASSGTGVRQPQHF
>TRBJ2-7|TRBV28
CASTTGGASGNYEQYF
>TRBJ1-2|TRBV27
CASSPRLSYGYTF
>TRBJ2-1|TRBV3-1/TRBV3-2
CASSQGTSGDNEQFF
>TRBJ1-4|TRBV25-1
CASSATGSGEKLFF
>TRBJ1-6|TRBV2
CAGSGTGNSPLHF
>TRBJ1-1|TRBV4-1
CASSLTAGETEAFF
>TRBJ1-1|TRBV19
CASSLAVMNTEAFF
>TRBJ1-6|TRBV6-6
CASSWTGGDSPLHF
>TRBJ2-1|TRBV9
CASSVLTSGSDEQFF
>TRBJ2-7|TRBV3-1/TRBV3-2
CASSQDVTRYEQYF
>TRBJ2-7|TRBV27
CASKSGILGEQYF
>TRBJ2-7|TRBV7-2
CASSLSGGSFEQYF
>TRBJ2-1|TRBV29-1
CSVESGQSYNEQFF
>TRBJ2-3|TRBV15
CATSRERAGVGTDTQYF
>TRBJ2-1|TRBV27
CASSSSGRSYNEQFF
>TRBJ2-7|TRBV11-2
CASSETSESYEQYF
>TRBJ1-5|TRBV29-1
CSVAPGTGDNQPQHF
>TRBJ1-5|TRBV7-8
CASSAGTGLNSNQPQHF
>TRBJ1-1|TRBV5-1
CASSSGQVNTEAFF
>TRBJ1-6|TRBV28
CASSSEPRVSPLHF
>TRBJ2-3|TRBV27
CASSPFLRDRAIDTQYF
>TRBJ2-3|TRBV5-1
CASSPNDGGDTQYF
>TRBJ1-2|TRBV28
CASRPQGAVGYTF
>TRBJ1-2|TRBV15
CATSRGRDYGYTF
>TRBJ2-3|TRBV5-4
CASSPRTSGASTDTQYF
>TRBJ1-2|TRBV7-9
CASSPTNYGYTF
>TRBJ2-3|TRBV7-6
CASSLLREGPDTQYF
>TRBJ2-7|TRBV19
CASTSGEAGVHEQYF
>TRBJ2-2|TRBV6-4
CASSDSLGRGIGELFF
>TRBJ2-3|TRBV9
CASSRTEPSGTDTQYF
>TRBJ1-4|TRBV7-2
CASSLVSQGARNEKLFF
>TRBJ1-4|TRBV4-3
CASSQDSPGQGREKLFF
>TRBJ2-3|TRBV7-3
CASSLSPGGGTDTQYF
>TRBJ1-1|TRBV7-2
CASSSRQAGNTEAFF
>TRBJ2-2|TRBV18
CASSRTGNTGELFF
>TRBJ1-4|TRBV28
CASSPALGQGELFF